The TCR beta chain under discussion was sequenced for a study of CD8 T cells in ankylosing spondylitis. Study-level findings and limits: What appeared characteristic of ankylosing spondylitis blood was a TCR beta motif of fewer than ten highly homologous variants. CD8+ disease-linked clones were present at relatively low frequencies in blood. Enrichment of disease-linked clones was reportedly significant in matched ankylosing spondylitis synovial fluid. Prior literature has documented some motif variants in synovial fluid and blood from reactive arthritis.

Trimming took 3 bases from V and 1 from J; bases not matched to a gene: 7. The CDR3 length is 15 residues. Per the germline V gene, CDR1 is SQVTM and CDR2 is ANQGSEA. The table lists this clonotype with a few counts. Antigen: not known. Quantitative 5'-RACE with molecular barcodes produced the TCR beta libraries. TCRdb analysed the 5' RACE reads with MiXCR anew, one entry per CDR3 protein. Among roughly 670,000 distinct CDR3 sequences, under 20% were seen once, and the ten largest hold around a fifth. V is TRBV29-1 and J is TRBJ2-3; 7 positions match TRBD1. Specimen: blood, either unsorted or a sorted T cell fraction (not recorded which). This clonotype originated in a male donor with ankylosing spondylitis. CDR3 nucleotide sequence: TGCAGCGTTGATAGACAGGGAATGGGCACAGATACGCAGTATTTT. It yields the protein CSVDRQGMGTDTQYF.